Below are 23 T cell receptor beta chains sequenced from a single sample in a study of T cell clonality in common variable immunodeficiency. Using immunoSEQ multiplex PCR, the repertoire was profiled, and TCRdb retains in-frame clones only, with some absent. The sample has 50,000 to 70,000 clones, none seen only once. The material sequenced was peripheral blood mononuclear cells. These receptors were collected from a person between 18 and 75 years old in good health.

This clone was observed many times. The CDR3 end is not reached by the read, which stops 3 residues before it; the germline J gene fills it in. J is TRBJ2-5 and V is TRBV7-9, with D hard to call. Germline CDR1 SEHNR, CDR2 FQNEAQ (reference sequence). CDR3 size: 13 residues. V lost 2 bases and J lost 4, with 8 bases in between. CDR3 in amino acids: CASSLYSGETQYF. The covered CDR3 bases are TGTGCCAGCAGCTTATATTCCGGAGAGACC.

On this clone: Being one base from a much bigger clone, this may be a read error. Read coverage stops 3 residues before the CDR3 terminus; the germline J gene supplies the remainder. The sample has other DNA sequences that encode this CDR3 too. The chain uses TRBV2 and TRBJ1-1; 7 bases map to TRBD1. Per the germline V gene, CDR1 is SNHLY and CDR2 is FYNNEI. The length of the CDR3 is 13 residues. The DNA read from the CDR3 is TGTGCCACCGGGACAGCTCGGGGCCCTGAG. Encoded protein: CATGTARGPE. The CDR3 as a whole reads CATGTARGPEAFF.

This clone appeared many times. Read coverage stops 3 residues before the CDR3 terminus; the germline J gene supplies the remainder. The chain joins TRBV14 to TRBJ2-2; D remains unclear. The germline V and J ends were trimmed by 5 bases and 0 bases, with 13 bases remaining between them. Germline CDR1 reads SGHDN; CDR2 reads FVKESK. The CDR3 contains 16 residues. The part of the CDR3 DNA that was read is TGTGCCAGCAGCTCACAACTACCCTCGAACACCGGGGAG. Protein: CASSSQLPSNTGE. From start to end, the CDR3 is CASSSQLPSNTGELFF.

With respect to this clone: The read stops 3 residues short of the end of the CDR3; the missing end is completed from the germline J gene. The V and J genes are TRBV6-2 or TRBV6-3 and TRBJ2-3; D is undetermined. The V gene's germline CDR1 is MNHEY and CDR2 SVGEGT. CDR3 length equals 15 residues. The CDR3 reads CASSYGQLSNQPQYF. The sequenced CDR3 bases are TGTGCCAGCAGTTACGGGCAGCTCAGCAATCAGCCG.

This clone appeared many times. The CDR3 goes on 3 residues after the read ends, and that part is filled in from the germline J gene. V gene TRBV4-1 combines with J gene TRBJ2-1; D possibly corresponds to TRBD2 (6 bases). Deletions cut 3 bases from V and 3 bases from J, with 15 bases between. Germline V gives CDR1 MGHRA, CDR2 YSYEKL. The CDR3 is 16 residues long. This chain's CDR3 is CASSHDSGTYYNEQFF. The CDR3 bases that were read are TGCGCCAGCAGCCACGACTCCGGGACTTACTACAATGAG.

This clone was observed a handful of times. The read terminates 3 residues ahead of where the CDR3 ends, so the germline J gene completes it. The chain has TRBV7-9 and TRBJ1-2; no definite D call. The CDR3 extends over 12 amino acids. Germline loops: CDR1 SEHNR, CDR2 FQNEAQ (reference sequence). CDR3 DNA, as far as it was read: TGTGCCAGCAGCTTAGAGGTGTCGAAC. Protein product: CASSLEVSN. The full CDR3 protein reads CASSLEVSNYTF.

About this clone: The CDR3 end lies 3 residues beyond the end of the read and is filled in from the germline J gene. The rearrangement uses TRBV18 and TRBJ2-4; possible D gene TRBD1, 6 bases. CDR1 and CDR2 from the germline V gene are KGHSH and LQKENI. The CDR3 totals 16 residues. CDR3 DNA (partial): TGTGCCAGCTCCCGGCCTAGTAGGAACAGGGCCTATGGT. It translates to CASSRPSRNRAYG. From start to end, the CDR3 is CASSRPSRNRAYGQYF.

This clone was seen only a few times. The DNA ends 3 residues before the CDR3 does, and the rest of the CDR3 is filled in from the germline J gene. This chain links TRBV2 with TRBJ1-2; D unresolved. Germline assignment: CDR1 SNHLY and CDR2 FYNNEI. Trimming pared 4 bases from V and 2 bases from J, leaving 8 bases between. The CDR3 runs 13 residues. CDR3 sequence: CASSVGENYGYTF. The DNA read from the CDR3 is TGTGCCAGCAGTGTCGGGGAGAACTATGGC.

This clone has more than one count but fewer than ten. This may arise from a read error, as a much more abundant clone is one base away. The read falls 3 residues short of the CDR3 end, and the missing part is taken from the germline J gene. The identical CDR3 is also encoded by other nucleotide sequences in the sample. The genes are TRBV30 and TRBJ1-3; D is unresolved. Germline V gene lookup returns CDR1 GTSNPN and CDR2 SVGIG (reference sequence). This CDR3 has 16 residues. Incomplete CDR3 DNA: TGTGCCTGGAGTGTAAAGGAGTATAGGGCAGGAAACACG. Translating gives CAWSVKEYRAGNT. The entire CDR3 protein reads CAWSVKEYRAGNTIYF.

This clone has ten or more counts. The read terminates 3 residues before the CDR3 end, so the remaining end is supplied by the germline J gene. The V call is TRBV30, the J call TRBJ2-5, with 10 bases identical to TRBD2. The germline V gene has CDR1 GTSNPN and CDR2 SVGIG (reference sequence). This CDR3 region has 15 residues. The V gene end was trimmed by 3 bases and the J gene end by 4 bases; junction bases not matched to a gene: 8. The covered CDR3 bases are TGTGCCTGGAGCGCGGGACTAGCGCTTGGAGAGACC. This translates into CAWSAGLALGET. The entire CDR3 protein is CAWSAGLALGETQYF.

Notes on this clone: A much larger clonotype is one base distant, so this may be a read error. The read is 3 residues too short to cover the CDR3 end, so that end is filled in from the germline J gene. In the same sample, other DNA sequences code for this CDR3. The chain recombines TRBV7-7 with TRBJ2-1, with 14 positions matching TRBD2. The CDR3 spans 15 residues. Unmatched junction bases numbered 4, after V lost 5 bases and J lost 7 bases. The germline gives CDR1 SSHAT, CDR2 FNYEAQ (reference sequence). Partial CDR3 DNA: TGTGCCAGCAGCACCGGACTAGCGGGGGGAAATGAG. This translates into CASSTGLAGGNE. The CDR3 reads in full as CASSTGLAGGNEQFF.

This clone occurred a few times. The CDR3 reads CASNPGTVWDTYTF. The sequenced part of the CDR3 DNA is TGTGCCAGCAACCCCGGGACAGTCTGGGATACC. The V and J genes are TRBV7-9 and TRBJ1-2, with TRBD1 identical over 7 bases. The read falls 3 residues short of the CDR3 end, and the missing part is taken from the germline J gene. CDR1 and CDR2 (germline): SEHNR, FQNEAQ (reference sequence). The CDR3 sequence is 14 residues long.

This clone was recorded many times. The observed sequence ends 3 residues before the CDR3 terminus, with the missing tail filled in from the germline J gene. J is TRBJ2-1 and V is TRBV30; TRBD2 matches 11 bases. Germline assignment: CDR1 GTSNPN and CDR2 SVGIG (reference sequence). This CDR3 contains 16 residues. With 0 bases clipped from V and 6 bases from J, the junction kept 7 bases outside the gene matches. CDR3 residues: CAWSVRASGRSNEQFF. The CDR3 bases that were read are TGTGCCTGGAGTGTACGTGCTAGCGGGAGGTCCAATGAG.

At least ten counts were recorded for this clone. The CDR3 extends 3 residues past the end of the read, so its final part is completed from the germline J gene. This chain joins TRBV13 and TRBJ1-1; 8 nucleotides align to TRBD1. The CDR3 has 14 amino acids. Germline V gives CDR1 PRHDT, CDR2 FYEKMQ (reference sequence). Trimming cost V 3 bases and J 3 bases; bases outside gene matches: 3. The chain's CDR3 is CASSLTGEDTEAFF. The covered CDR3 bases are TGTGCCAGCAGCTTGACAGGGGAGGACACTGAA. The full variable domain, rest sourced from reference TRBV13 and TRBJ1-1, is AAGVIQSPRHLIKEKRETATLKCYPIPRHDTVYWYQQGPGQDPQFLISFYEKMQSDKGSIPDRFSAQQFSDYHSELNMSSLELGDSALYFCASSLTGEDTEAFFGQGTRLTVV.

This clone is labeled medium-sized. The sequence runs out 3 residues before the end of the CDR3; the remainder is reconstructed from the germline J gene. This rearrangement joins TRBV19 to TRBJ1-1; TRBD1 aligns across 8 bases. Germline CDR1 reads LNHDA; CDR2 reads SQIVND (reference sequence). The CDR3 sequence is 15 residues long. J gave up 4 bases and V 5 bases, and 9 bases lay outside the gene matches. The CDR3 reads CASSRTDTGGTEAFF. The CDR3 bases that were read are TGTGCCAGTAGTCGAACCGACACAGGGGGCACTGAA.

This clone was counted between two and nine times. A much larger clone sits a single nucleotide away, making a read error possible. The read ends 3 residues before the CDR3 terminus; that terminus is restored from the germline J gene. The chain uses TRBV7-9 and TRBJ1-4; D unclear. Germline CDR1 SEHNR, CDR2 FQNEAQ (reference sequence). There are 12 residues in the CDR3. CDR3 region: CASSPSNSPLFF. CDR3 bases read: TGTGCCAGCAGCCCCAGTAATTCACCA.

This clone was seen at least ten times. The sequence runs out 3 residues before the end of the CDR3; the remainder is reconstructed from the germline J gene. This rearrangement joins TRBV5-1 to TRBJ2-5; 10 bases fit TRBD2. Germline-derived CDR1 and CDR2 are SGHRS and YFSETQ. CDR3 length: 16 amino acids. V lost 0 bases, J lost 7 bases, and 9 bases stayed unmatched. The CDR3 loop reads CASSLAPAGGLGTQYF. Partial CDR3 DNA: TGCGCCAGCAGCTTGGCCCCAGCGGGGGGGTTAGGGACC.

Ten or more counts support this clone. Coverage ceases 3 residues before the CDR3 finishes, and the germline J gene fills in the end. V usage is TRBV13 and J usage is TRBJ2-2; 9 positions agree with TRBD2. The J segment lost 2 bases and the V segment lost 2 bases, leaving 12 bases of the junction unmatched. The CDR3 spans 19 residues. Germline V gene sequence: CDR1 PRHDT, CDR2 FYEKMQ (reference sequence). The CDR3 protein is CASSLWGRGGLYNTGELFF. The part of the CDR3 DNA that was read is TGTGCCAGCAGCTTATGGGGGCGGGGGGGCCTCTACAACACCGGGGAG.

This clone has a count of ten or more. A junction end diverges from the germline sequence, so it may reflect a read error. The CDR3 spells CASSQDRAGAYNEQFF. CDR3 DNA, as far as it was read: TGCGCCAGCAGCCAAGATCGGGCGGGGGCCTACAATGAG. The J gene is TRBJ2-1, the V gene TRBV4-2; 7 nucleotides align to TRBD2. The read ends 3 residues before the CDR3 terminus; that terminus is restored from the germline J gene. This CDR3 region has 16 residues. Per germline, CDR1 LGHNA and CDR2 YNFKEQ.

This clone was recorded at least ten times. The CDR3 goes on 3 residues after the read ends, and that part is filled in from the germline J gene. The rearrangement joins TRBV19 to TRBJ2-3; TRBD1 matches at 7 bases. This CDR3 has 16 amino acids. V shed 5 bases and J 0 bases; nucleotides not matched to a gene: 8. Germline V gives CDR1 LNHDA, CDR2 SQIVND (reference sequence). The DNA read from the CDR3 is TGTGCCAGTAGTCACCCGGGACAGTCGAGCACAGATACG. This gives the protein CASSHPGQSSTDT. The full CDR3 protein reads CASSHPGQSSTDTQYF.

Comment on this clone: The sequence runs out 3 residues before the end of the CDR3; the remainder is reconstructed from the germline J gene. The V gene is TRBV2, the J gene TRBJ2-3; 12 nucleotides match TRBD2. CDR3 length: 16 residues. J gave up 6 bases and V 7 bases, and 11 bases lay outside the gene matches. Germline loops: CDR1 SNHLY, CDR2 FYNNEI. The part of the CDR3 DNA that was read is TGTGCCAGCATCCTTTCTCTAGCGGGGGGGTACGATACG. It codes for CASILSLAGGYDT. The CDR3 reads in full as CASILSLAGGYDTQYF.

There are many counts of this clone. This chain's CDR3 is CAWSLQGFNEKLFF. The covered CDR3 bases are TGTGCCTGGAGCCTACAGGGCTTCAATGAAAAG. The rearrangement links TRBV30 to TRBJ2-2; maybe TRBD1 (6 bases). The read falls 3 residues short of the CDR3 end, and the missing part is taken from the germline J gene. This CDR3 has 14 residues. From germline, CDR1 is GTSNPN and CDR2 SVGIG (reference sequence). Full variable domain (remainder filled in from reference TRBV30 and TRBJ2-2): SQTIHQWPATLVQPVGSPLSLECTVEGTSNPNLYWYRQAAGRGLQLLFYSVGIGQISSEVPQNLSASRPQDRQFILSSKKLLLSDSGFYLCAWSLQGFNEKLFFGEGSRLTVL.

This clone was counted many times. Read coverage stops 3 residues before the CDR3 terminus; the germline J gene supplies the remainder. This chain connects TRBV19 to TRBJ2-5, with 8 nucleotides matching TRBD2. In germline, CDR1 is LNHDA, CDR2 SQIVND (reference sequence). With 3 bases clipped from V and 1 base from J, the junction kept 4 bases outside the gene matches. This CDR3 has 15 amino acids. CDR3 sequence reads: CASSIVAGSQETQYF. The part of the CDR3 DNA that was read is TGTGCCAGTAGTATTGTAGCGGGGAGCCAAGAGACC.